Below are 25 T cell receptor beta chains sequenced from a single sample in a study of T-cell reconstitution after alpha-beta-depleted transplantation in children. Unique molecular identifiers were incorporated when the TCRbeta library was constructed. MiXCR, run by TCRdb on the PCR reads, gives a single entry per CDR3 protein. This sample has 330,000 or so distinct CDR3 sequences, with around 9.1% found just once. The sequenced sample was PBMCs, obtained before TCRalphabeta/CD19-depleted stem cell transplant. The receptor set was obtained from a boy younger than two with acute myeloid leukemia, due to receive a stem cell transplant.

This clonotype was detected many times. V and J are TRBV7-6 and TRBJ2-7; D is undetermined. Between the trimmed V and J ends, which lost 1 base and 2 bases, there was a span of 12 bases. Germline loops: CDR1 SGHVS, CDR2 FNYEAQ. The CDR3 length is 15 residues. The CDR3 DNA sequence: TGTGCCAGCAGCTTAGAACCGGAGAACCCCTACGAGCAGTACTTC. Translating gives CASSLEPENPYEQYF.

In this sample, this clonotype turned up once. A much bigger clone sits one base away, suggesting this may be a read error. The gene calls are TRBV5-1 and TRBJ2-5; D gene unclear. Germline-derived CDR1 and CDR2 are SGHRS and YFSETQ. The CDR3 is made up of 15 amino acids. Trimming stripped 4 bases from V and 2 bases from J, with 15 bases between. CDR3 in amino acids: CASSRIPGPQETQYF. The CDR3 DNA follows: TGCGCCAGCAGCCGAATACCCGGGCCGCAAGAGACCCAGTACTTC.

This clonotype was detected ten times or more. V and J are TRBV4-2 and TRBJ1-3; no clear D gene. V lost 0 bases and J 12 bases, leaving 6 bases between the germline ends. This CDR3 has 11 residues. CDR1 and CDR2 from the germline V gene are LGHNA and YNFKEQ. CDR3 coding DNA: TGTGCCAGCAGCCAAGATCCAGACATATATTTT. It is translated as CASSQDPDIYF.

This clonotype was counted between two and nine times. The rearrangement uses TRBV6-2 or TRBV6-3 and TRBJ2-5, with 11 bases aligning to TRBD2. From germline, CDR1 is MNHEY and CDR2 SVGEGT. There are 19 residues in the CDR3. Trimming cost V 6 bases and J 2 bases; bases outside gene matches: 17. The CDR3 bases are TGTGCCAGCAGCGACCCCCCCCCGGCTAGCGGGGGGACACAAGAGACCCAGTACTTC. This gives the protein CASSDPPPASGGTQETQYF.

There are many counts of this clonotype. The chain has TRBV5-1 and TRBJ2-3, with a tentative D call TRBD2 (6 bases). Trimming took off 4 bases at V and 2 bases at J, with 11 bases between the two ends. CDR1 and CDR2 from the germline V gene are SGHRS and YFSETQ. This CDR3 has 14 residues. CDR3 in DNA: TGCGCCAGCAGCATGGGACTTTTCACAGATACGCAGTATTTT. Translation: CASSMGLFTDTQYF.

The CDR3 reads CASLDSSYEQYF. CDR3 DNA: TGTGCCAGCCTTGACAGCTCCTACGAGCAGTACTTC. The chain has TRBV21-1 and TRBJ2-7. TRBV21-1 is designated a pseudogene. The CDR3 covers 12 residues.

The chain couples TRBV20-1 to TRBJ1-5, with D unclear. The V end lost 1 base, the J end lost 5 bases, and 12 bases lay between the germline ends. CDR1 and CDR2 (germline): DFQATT, SNEGSKA (reference sequence). The CDR3 runs to 14 residues. CDR3 protein: CSARASVLDQPQHF. The CDR3 DNA reads TGCAGTGCTAGAGCCTCTGTTTTAGATCAGCCCCAGCATTTT.

This clonotype was recorded at least ten times. This sequence joins TRBV24-1 and TRBJ2-1; 7 bases are a match to TRBD1. CDR3 length: 16 amino acids. Germline values: CDR1 KGHDR, CDR2 SFDVKD. Losses at the gene ends were 0 bases for V and 12 bases for J; bases not matched to a gene: 13. CDR3 sequence: CATSDLAPDRVRRQFF. Here the CDR3 DNA reads TGTGCCACCAGTGATTTGGCCCCTGACAGGGTTAGGAGGCAGTTCTTC.

This chain connects TRBV28 to TRBJ2-1; 15 bases are shared with TRBD2. Germline CDR1 is MDHEN and CDR2 is SYDVKM. The junction had 7 bases not matched to a gene; V was cut back by 5 bases and J by 2 bases. This CDR3 spans 18 amino acids. The CDR3 DNA is TGTGCCAGCAGTCTGGGACTAGCGGGAGGCCTCCCCTACAATGAGCAGTTCTTC. Translated: CASSLGLAGGLPYNEQFF.

Ten or more counts support this clonotype. The chain carries TRBV5-1 and TRBJ1-2; 11 nucleotides align to TRBD1. After removal of 0 bases from V and 4 bases from J, the junction contained 2 bases not matched to a gene. The CDR3 extends over 15 amino acids. CDR1 and CDR2 (germline): SGHRS, YFSETQ. In DNA, the CDR3 is TGCGCCAGCAGCTTGGGGACAGGGGGCCCCTATGGCTACACCTTC. It is translated as CASSLGTGGPYGYTF.

This chain uses TRBV9 with TRBJ2-1; 7 positions match TRBD1. Germline CDR1 is SGDLS and CDR2 is YYNGEE. The CDR3 contains 12 residues. V dropped 3 bases and J dropped 6; count of bases not matched to a gene: 0. Here the CDR3 reads CASSGQGNEQFF. In nucleotides, the CDR3 is TGTGCCAGCAGCGGACAGGGCAATGAGCAGTTCTTC.

There are many counts of this clonotype. The chain carries TRBV3-1 and TRBJ1-6, with 7 bases fitting TRBD1. This CDR3 contains 14 residues. Germline values: CDR1 LGHDT, CDR2 YNNKEL (reference sequence). V dropped 1 base and J dropped 7; count of bases not matched to a gene: 1. The CDR3 nucleotides are TGTGCCAGCAGCCAAGTGGGACAGAATTCACCCCTCCACTTT. Its protein product is CASSQVGQNSPLHF.

This chain uses TRBV12-3 or TRBV12-4 with TRBJ1-5, with 9 nucleotides matching TRBD1. This CDR3 spans 16 amino acids. Losses at the gene ends were 3 bases for V and 5 bases for J; bases not matched to a gene: 8. Here the CDR3 reads CASSFSFGTGHQPQHF. The CDR3 region has the DNA TGTGCCAGCAGTTTCTCGTTCGGGACAGGGCATCAGCCCCAGCATTTT.

At least ten counts were recorded for this clonotype. J is TRBJ2-1 and V is TRBV11-2; D call uncertain. This CDR3 has 11 residues. V was shortened by 1 base and J by 9 bases, with 4 bases between the two germline ends. Germline CDR1 SGHAT, CDR2 FQNNGV. The DNA for the CDR3 is TGTGCCAGCAGCTTAGCTTTTGAGCAGTTCTTC. Translated, it gives CASSLAFEQFF. Variable domain in full (rest from reference TRBV11-2 and TRBJ2-1): EAGVAQSPRYKIIEKRQSVAFWCNPISGHATLYWYQQILGQGPKLLIQFQNNGVVDDSQLPKDRFSAERLKGVDSTLKIQPAKLEDSAVYLCASSLAFEQFFGPGTRLTVL.

This clonotype was detected many times. The chain employs TRBV7-3 and TRBJ2-1, with 9 bases lining up with TRBD2. The CDR3 extends over 17 amino acids. V lost 0 bases, J lost 7 bases, and 10 bases stayed unmatched. Germline V lookup: CDR1 SGHTA, CDR2 FQGTGA. CDR3 coding DNA: TGTGCCAGCAGCTTAACCGGAGGCGGGAGGGCCAATAATGAGCAGTTCTTC. This translates into CASSLTGGGRANNEQFF. The whole variable domain, remainder taken from reference TRBV7-3 and TRBJ2-1, is GAGVSQTPSNKVTEKGKYVELRCDPISGHTALYWYRQSLGQGPEFLIYFQGTGAADDSGLPNDRFFAVRPEGSVSTLKIQRTERGDSAVYLCASSLTGGGRANNEQFFGPGTRLTVL.

This clonotype was seen many times. The chain combines TRBV12-3 or TRBV12-4 with TRBJ2-3; TRBD1 aligns across 7 bases. The CDR3 runs to 17 residues. V was clipped by 8 bases and J by 1 base; unmatched bases: 15. CDR3 in amino acids: CASFFFPGQPRTDTQYF. CDR3 nucleotides: TGTGCCAGCTTCTTTTTTCCGGGACAGCCTCGCACAGATACGCAGTATTTT.

The sample holds many counts of this clonotype. The J gene is TRBJ2-3, the V gene TRBV12-3 or TRBV12-4, with 10 bases that match TRBD2. V lost 6 bases and J lost 2; bases outside the gene matches: 5. This CDR3 contains 15 residues. The CDR3 nucleotides are TGTGCCAGCAGGCAACTAGCGGGGCCCACAGATACGCAGTATTTT. It encodes CASRQLAGPTDTQYF.

This clonotype was seen at least ten times. The V gene is TRBV5-1, the J gene TRBJ2-7, with TRBD2 matching 11 bases. Germline-derived CDR1 and CDR2 are SGHRS and YFSETQ. V dropped 0 bases and J dropped 7; count of bases not matched to a gene: 12. The CDR3 has 17 residues. CDR3 bases: TGCGCCAGCAGCTTGGCCTCCGGGACTAGCGGAGGAGGGGAGCAGTACTTC. Protein sequence: CASSLASGTSGGGEQYF. Complete variable domain (other parts from reference TRBV5-1 and TRBJ2-7): KAGVTQTPRYLIKTRGQQVTLSCSPISGHRSVSWYQQTPGQGLQFLFEYFSETQRNKGNFPGRFSGRQFSNSRSEMNVSTLELGDSALYLCASSLASGTSGGGEQYFGPGTRLTVT.

The chain employs TRBV29-1 and TRBJ2-1; TRBD2 matches 10 bases. Germline V lookup: CDR1 SQVTM, CDR2 ANQGSEA. This CDR3 has 16 amino acids. The V and J ends lost 5 bases and 0 bases, in that order; junction bases with no gene match: 7. The CDR3 protein is CSVFPSGSSSYNEQFF. Written as DNA, the CDR3 is TGCAGCGTTTTTCCTAGCGGGAGTTCCTCCTACAATGAGCAGTTCTTC.

This clonotype was detected ten times or more. The gene calls are TRBV5-1 and TRBJ1-2, with D tentatively TRBD1 (5 bases). In germline, CDR1 is SGHRS, CDR2 YFSETQ. Trimming took 3 bases from V and 6 from J, leaving 18 bases between them. The length of the CDR3 is 15 residues. CDR3 region: CASSYTRPGLDGYTF. The CDR3 DNA follows: TGCGCCAGCAGCTATACACGCCCGGGGCTGGATGGCTACACCTTC. Using reference TRBV5-1 and TRBJ1-2 for the parts outside the CDR3, the full variable domain is KAGVTQTPRYLIKTRGQQVTLSCSPISGHRSVSWYQQTPGQGLQFLFEYFSETQRNKGNFPGRFSGRQFSNSRSEMNVSTLELGDSALYLCASSYTRPGLDGYTFGSGTRLTVV.

This clonotype was seen a handful of times. V is TRBV12-3 or TRBV12-4 and J is TRBJ1-2; 8 nucleotides line up with TRBD1. CDR3 size: 14 residues. With 6 bases clipped from V and 8 bases from J, the junction kept 11 bases outside the gene matches. This CDR3 is CASRPGQGERGYTF. In DNA, the CDR3 is TGTGCCAGCAGACCCGGACAGGGCGAGAGGGGCTACACCTTC.

This clonotype has a handful of counts. The chain combines TRBV28 with TRBJ2-7; TRBD1 matches at 12 bases. The CDR3 contains 16 residues. Germline V gives CDR1 MDHEN, CDR2 SYDVKM. V was pared by 4 bases and J by 5 bases, with 9 bases of the junction left unmatched. The CDR3 DNA follows: TGTGCCAGCAGTTCCGGGACAGGGGGCATAATCGACGAGCAGTACTTC. Residues: CASSSGTGGIIDEQYF.

The table lists this clonotype with many counts. The chain is built from TRBV2 and TRBJ2-5; 8 nucleotides align to TRBD2. CDR3 length: 15 residues. Germline CDR1 SNHLY, CDR2 FYNNEI. V was clipped by 4 bases and J by 5 bases; unmatched bases: 9. The CDR3 loop reads CASSVDLRGGETQYF. As DNA, the CDR3 is TGTGCCAGCAGTGTTGATTTACGGGGGGGCGAGACCCAGTACTTC. The full variable domain, with the rest looked up from reference TRBV2 and TRBJ2-5, is EPEVTQTPSHQVTQMGQEVILRCVPISNHLYFYWYRQILGQKVEFLVSFYNNEISEKSEIFDDQFSVERPDGSNFTLKIRSTKLEDSAMYFCASSVDLRGGETQYFGPGTRLLVL.

This clonotype has ten or more counts. The gene calls are TRBV5-1 and TRBJ2-3; D possibly corresponds to TRBD1 (5 bases). Trimming took 7 bases from V and 5 from J, leaving 17 bases between them. CDR1 and CDR2 (germline): SGHRS, YFSETQ. The CDR3 runs to 14 residues. The CDR3 is CASSKQAKEDTQYF. In DNA, the CDR3 is TGCGCCAGCTCCAAACAGGCCAAAGAAGATACGCAGTATTTT.

The genes are TRBV5-4 and TRBJ2-7; no reliable D call. The CDR3 is 15 amino acids. Per the germline V gene, CDR1 is SGHNT and CDR2 is YYREEE (reference sequence). Trimming stripped 4 bases from V and 2 bases from J, with 16 bases between. The CDR3 spells CASSPRQSAPYEQYF. The DNA for the CDR3 is TGTGCCAGCAGCCCTCGGCAGTCAGCGCCCTACGAGCAGTACTTC.